Listed below are T cell receptor beta chains from one sample, sequenced in a study of CD8 T cells in Susac syndrome. TCRdb used MiXCR to reprocess the immunoSEQ multiplex PCR reads, holding one entry per CDR3 protein. The sample consists of some 200,000 distinct CDR3 sequences, approximately 94% of them appearing once. The sequenced sample was CD4+ T cells from PBMCs. These receptor sequences come from a human donor with Susac syndrome. Both conserved end residues are part of each CDR3. A D gene is named only where the DNA matches it firmly.

len | j_gene | v_gene | d_gene | CDR3nt | CDR3aa
13 | TRBJ2-1 | TRBV20-1 | NA | TGCAGTGCTAGAGTAGCCACCTACAATGAGCAGTTCTTC | CSARVATYNEQFF
13 | TRBJ2-2 | TRBV29-1 | NA | TGCAGCGCCGGGATGAATAGGGGCGGGGAGCTGTTTTTT | CSAGMNRGGELFF
15 | TRBJ2-6 | TRBV9 | NA | TGTGCCAGCAGCGTCTCAGACAGGGGGGCCAACGTCCTGACTTTC | CASSVSDRGANVLTF
15 | TRBJ2-5 | TRBV18 | TRBD2 | TGTGCCAGCTCACAACTAGCGGGGGATGGTGAGACCCAGTACTTC | CASSQLAGDGETQYF
13 | TRBJ2-1 | TRBV30 | NA | TGTGCCTGGAGTTTTAATCAGGGCAATGAGCAGTTCTTC | CAWSFNQGNEQFF
16 | TRBJ1-6 | TRBV20-1 | NA | TGCAGTGCTTCACACTTCCCAAGCTCCTATAATTCACCCCTCCACTTT | CSASHFPSSYNSPLHF
14 | TRBJ1-1 | TRBV5-1 | NA | TGCGCCAGCAGCTTGACAGCTATGAACACTGAAGCTTTCTTT | CASSLTAMNTEAFF
15 | TRBJ1-6 | TRBV30 | TRBD1 | TGTGCCTGGAGCCAGGAGACAGGGTATAATTCACCCCTCCACTTT | CAWSQETGYNSPLHF
15 | TRBJ2-2 | TRBV30 | NA | TGTGCCTGGAGTGCAACGTGGGAACAAGCCGGGGAGCTGTTTTTT | CAWSATWEQAGELFF
12 | TRBJ2-5 | TRBV20-1 | NA | TGCAGTGCTTTCCGTTCGGGTGAGACCCAGTACTTC | CSAFRSGETQYF